The text below deals with one T cell receptor (beta chain). Its antigen remains unknown. Whether given at about 4 or about 12 weeks, second doses were pooled. The entry originates in a study of T cell responses to AZD1222 COVID-19 vaccine. Overall study findings and caveats: Clonal diversity was possibly underestimated, and white British individuals and females predominated among donors. Vaccine-associated CD4 TCRs spanned spike, dominant at 160-218 and 743-854. Spike-specific TCR repertoires showed rising breadth and depth after two AZD1222 doses.

Only in-frame clones appear in the TCRdb table, and some are missing; sequencing was by immunoSEQ multiplex PCR. The sample gives fewer than 120,000 clones, roughly 92% of which show up once; 2% to 2.5% is in the top ten. This CDR3 contains 15 residues. Trimming took 0 bases from V and 5 from J; bases not matched to a gene: 4. CDR1 and CDR2 (germline): SGHRS, YFSETQ. This sample comprised peripheral blood, obtained 28 days after the second AZD1222 dose. The receptor was derived from an adult who received the AZD1222 COVID-19 vaccine. The chain carries TRBV5-1 and TRBJ2-3; TRBD2 matches 9 bases. CDR3: CASSLGGGAQDTQYF. CDR3 nucleotides: TGCGCCAGCAGCTTGGGCGGGGGGGCCCAAGATACGCAGTATTTT.